This is a list of T cell receptor beta chains from one sample in a study of cytomegalovirus exposure and HLA in healthy donors. The method was immunoSEQ multiplex PCR; TCRdb's version includes in-frame clones alone and lacks a portion of them. The data contain about 170,000 clones, roughly 80% of them singletons. Material: PBMCs. These receptors originate from a male donor in good health and CMV-seronegative. Each CDR3 is given without its conserved first and last residue. Some rows mark clone size as missing; the rest say once, few, many or name a class of expanded clone.

TRBJ1-4 TRBV25-1 . ASSVGQGPSEKLF
TRBJ1-1 TRBV28 once AGSLGATEAF
TRBJ2-1 TRBV4-3 . ASSQDTGGPYNEQF
TRBJ2-1 TRBV7-3 . ASSSPFTPDEQF
TRBJ2-1 TRBV7-9 . ASSLESGHTEQF
TRBJ1-1 TRBV4-1 . ASSQDSPQGFRTEAF
TRBJ1-5 TRBV9 . ASSVGDNYQPQH
TRBJ2-2 TRBV19 . ASTTGLSTGELF
TRBJ1-5 TRBV19 once ASSRTGGRDQPQH
TRBJ1-4 TRBV18 . ASSPRTATPEKLF
TRBJ2-7 TRBV5-6 . ASSLVAGGEQY
TRBJ1-2 TRBV7-9 few ASSSRGGGQGSGYT
TRBJ2-7 TRBV7-9 . ASSLTSTYEQY
TRBJ2-7 TRBV5-1 . ASSFGVSSYEQY
TRBJ1-4 TRBV9 . ASSVGAGVGEKLF
TRBJ1-3 TRBV6-1 . ASAPLRGAGNTIY
TRBJ2-3 TRBV27 . ASGPGSSVDTQY
TRBJ2-1 TRBV30 . AWSEQLAGTNNEQF
TRBJ1-6 TRBV7-9 few ASSLGGDHSPLH
TRBJ2-5 TRBV6-1 . ASSGYQRTSGRVETQY
TRBJ2-3 TRBV9 . ASSVWEGGKLDTQY
TRBJ2-1 TRBV5-6 . ASSPLKRGVGEQF
TRBJ1-4 TRBV28 . ASRPTGEWANEKLF
TRBJ1-2 TRBV5-4 few ASSKPGQQGYT
TRBJ2-7 TRBV5-1 . ASSLVGGSSAYEQY
TRBJ2-5 TRBV25-1 . ASGGLAGGPQETQY
TRBJ2-2 TRBV7-2 . ASSIYSRTEELF
TRBJ2-7 TRBV4-1 . ASSSGTSSSYEQY
TRBJ2-7 TRBV11-3 . ASSLGFQGENEQY
. TRBV29-1 . SVDGQGKYEQY
TRBJ1-1 TRBV19 . ASSILTNTEAF
TRBJ2-1 TRBV6-5 . ASSYSIAGANEQF
TRBJ2-7 TRBV9 . ASSVGLAGVREQY
TRBJ2-3 TRBV5-6 . ASSPSGGRTDTQY
TRBJ2-2 TRBV4-3 . ASSPHSGTGELF
TRBJ2-2 TRBV27 . ASSASGSANTGELF